What follows are 7 T cell receptor beta chains derived from one specimen sequenced in a study of blood T cell repertoires in COVID-19. Libraries were prepared by immunoSEQ multiplex PCR; TCRdb keeps only in-frame clonotypes and omits some of them. The table records roughly 200,000 clones, 80% of them present only once. The source material was peripheral blood. Receptors were obtained from a man between 60 and 70 years old with acute or convalescent COVID-19.

This chain connects TRBV27 to TRBJ1-1; 8 positions agree with TRBD1. Germline CDR1 MNHEY, CDR2 SMNVEV (reference sequence). With 6 bases clipped from V and 6 bases from J, the junction kept 6 bases outside the gene matches. The CDR3 has 13 amino acids. The CDR3 DNA sequence: TGTGCCAGCAGAGGACAGGGAAGGGCTGAAGCTTTCTTT. Protein product: CASRGQGRAEAFF.

This rearrangement joins TRBV27 to TRBJ2-2; a weak D match, TRBD2 (6 bases). The CDR3 spans 15 residues. Germline-derived CDR1 and CDR2 are MNHEY and SMNVEV (reference sequence). V gave up 1 base and J gave up 7 bases, with 13 bases separating them. This chain's CDR3 is CASSLWGTGNGELFF. CDR3 nucleotide sequence: TGTGCCAGCAGTTTATGGGGGACTGGAAACGGGGAGCTGTTTTTT.

V gene TRBV5-1 combines with J gene TRBJ2-5, with D perhaps TRBD1 (5 bases). This CDR3 contains 14 residues. Germline CDR1 is SGHRS and CDR2 is YFSETQ. V dropped 4 bases and J dropped 3 bases, with 13 bases sitting between them. The CDR3 region has the DNA TGCGCCAGCAGCCGCCTCCAGGGTGAAGAGACCCAGTACTTC. Amino acid sequence: CASSRLQGEETQYF.

The rearrangement uses TRBV11-1 and TRBJ2-5; maybe TRBD1 (5 bases). CDR1 and CDR2 from the germline V gene are SGHAT and FQDESV (reference sequence). The CDR3 has 15 amino acids. Trimming took 3 bases from V and 9 from J, leaving 20 bases between them. Here the CDR3 reads CASSFAEGMSRAQYF. DNA of the CDR3: TGTGCCAGCAGCTTTGCAGAAGGCATGAGCAGGGCCCAGTACTTC. Using reference TRBV11-1 and TRBJ2-5 for the parts outside the CDR3, the full variable domain is EAEVAQSPRYKITEKSQAVAFWCDPISGHATLYWYRQILGQGPELLVQFQDESVVDDSQLPKDRFSAERLKGVDSTLKIQPAELGDSAMYLCASSFAEGMSRAQYFGPGTRLLVL.

V and J are TRBV27 and TRBJ1-2, with 7 bases aligning to TRBD1. This CDR3 region has 15 residues. V lost 6 bases and J lost 5; bases outside the gene matches: 12. Germline values: CDR1 MNHEY, CDR2 SMNVEV (reference sequence). CDR3 loop: CASRKETGLGYGYTF. The CDR3 bases are TGTGCCAGCAGAAAAGAGACAGGGTTAGGGTATGGCTACACCTTC.

This clone was seen a handful of times. The chain recombines TRBV3-1 (or the pseudogene TRBV3-2) with TRBJ2-7; possible D gene TRBD2, 5 bases. The CDR3 length is 13 residues. The V gene's germline CDR1 is LGHDT and CDR2 YNNKEL (reference sequence). V was cut by 0 bases and J by 4 bases, with 7 bases left in between. CDR3 DNA sequence: TGTGCCAGCAGCCAAGATACTAGATACGAGCAGTACTTC. It translates to CASSQDTRYEQYF.

The chain is built from TRBV7-2 and TRBJ2-7; 7 nucleotides line up with TRBD1. Germline V CDR1 and CDR2: SGHTA, FQGNSA. The CDR3 has 15 residues. The ends lost 1 base at V and 2 bases at J; junction bases unmatched: 5. CDR3 DNA sequence: TGTGCCAGCAGCTTAGGGCAGGGACAGACCTACGAGCAGTACTTC. Protein sequence: CASSLGQGQTYEQYF.